This T cell receptor beta chain emerged from a study of blood T cell repertoires in COVID-19. Study overall: Sites across the United States, Italy and Spain contributed samples from acute and convalescent COVID-19. PBMCs, B-cell-depleted T cells, or T cells were the source of the cDNA or gDNA that made up the material.

The protocol was immunoSEQ multiplex PCR, while the TCRdb copy is restricted to in-frame clones and leaves out a portion. The table shows around 170,000 clones, with approximately 88% occurring only once. Sequencing used peripheral blood. The source is a man between 18 and 35 years old with active or convalescent COVID-19.

In DNA, the CDR3 is TGTGCCAGCAGTGAATTCGAGACAGGGGGCCACGAGCAGTACTTC. Translating it yields CASSEFETGGHEQYF. The V and J genes are TRBV6-1 and TRBJ2-7, with 10 bases fitting TRBD1. Trimming at V came to 2 bases and at J to 5 bases, leaving 6 bases not matched to a gene. The length of the CDR3 is 15 residues. Germline lookup yields CDR1 MNHNS and CDR2 SASEGT.